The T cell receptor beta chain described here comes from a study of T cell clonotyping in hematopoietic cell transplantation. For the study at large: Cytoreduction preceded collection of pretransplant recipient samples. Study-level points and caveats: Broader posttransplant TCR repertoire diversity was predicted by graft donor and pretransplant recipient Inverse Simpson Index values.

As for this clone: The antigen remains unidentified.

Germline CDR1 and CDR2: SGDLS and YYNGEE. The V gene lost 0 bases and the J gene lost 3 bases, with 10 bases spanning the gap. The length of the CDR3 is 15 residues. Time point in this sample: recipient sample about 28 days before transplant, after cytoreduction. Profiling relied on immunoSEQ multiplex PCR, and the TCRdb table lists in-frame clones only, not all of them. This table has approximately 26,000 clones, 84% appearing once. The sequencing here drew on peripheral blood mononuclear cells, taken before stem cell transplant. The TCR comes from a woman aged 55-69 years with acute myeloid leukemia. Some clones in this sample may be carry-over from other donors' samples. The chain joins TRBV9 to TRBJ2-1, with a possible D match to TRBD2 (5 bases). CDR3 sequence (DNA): TGTGCCAGCAGCGTAGTTGACCGGGGCTACAATGAGCAGTTCTTC. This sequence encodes CASSVVDRGYNEQFF. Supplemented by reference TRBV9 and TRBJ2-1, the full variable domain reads DSGVTQTPKHLITATGQRVTLRCSPRSGDLSVYWYQQSLDQGLQFLIQYYNGEERAKGNILERFSAQQFPDLHSELNLSSLELGDSALYFCASSVVDRGYNEQFFGPGTRLTVL.